This T cell receptor (beta chain) was documented in a study of blood T cell repertoires in COVID-19 (dated by TCRdb to the early 2020s). Describing the broader study: The collaborator samples originated in the United States, Italy and Spain and spanned the acute and convalescent phases of COVID-19. The material from the prospective study consisted of cDNA or gDNA derived from T cells, B-cell-depleted T cells, or PBMCs. Deeply sampled blood TCRbeta repertoires from subjects exposed to, actively infected with, or recovered from COVID-19 were included in the dataset. The repertoires were released in a freely available public database intended as a resource for research on the immune response to SARS-CoV-2. The samples were drawn from the first 160 participants of the ongoing ImmuneRACE study and from some 1,300 subjects provided by 6 global collaborators. Nearly every sample came with metadata listing a de-identified subject ID, COVID-19 status, age in years and sex. Where HLA class I and class II types were available, the types were taken from metadata supplied by the sample provider, not from assay-based typing.

Study-wide findings and limitations: The amount of clinical and demographic metadata varied by source and participant and was provided uncurated.

The immunoSEQ Assay, a bias-controlled multiplex PCR, was used to amplify TCRbeta CDR3 regions from genomic DNA. The authors' analysis ran thus. The number of nucleated cells in each sample was estimated from the amplification of reference gene primers within the assay. Sequence reads were collapsed and filtered to measure the absolute abundance of every unique TCRbeta CDR3 rearrangement. For each sample, productive Simpson clonality was calculated as the square root of Simpson's diversity index over productive rearrangements. TCRdb re-hosts the immuneACCESS table, in-frame sequences only. Its copies lack some clones; in the studies checked, an unresolved V gene accounts for under half of them, and the cause for the rest is not known. The D gene and trimming were derived from the DNA, and the V and J assignments and clone size from that table. This sample comprises about 64,000 clones, 70% to 90% of them detected only once. The top ten hold about 9.4% of the sample.

For this clone: Its target antigen remains unknown. No per-base quality is available; no much larger clone lies one base away.

V and J are trimmed by 3 bases and 4 bases, and the gene matches miss 4 bases of the junction. Sequences SGHNT (CDR1) and YENEEA (CDR2) are obtained from the germline V gene. The CDR3 runs 15 residues from the cysteine to the phenylalanine. Here the CDR3 DNA is all that survives: 45 bases in frame from base 1. In the prospective study, participants were 18 to 89 years old, resided in fewer than 25 geographic areas of the United States, and were enrolled through a virtual design. In the prospective study, participants were assigned to cohorts based on the clinical history participants reported in a screening survey and a study questionnaire. ImmuneRACE Cohort 3 recovered participants were defined by two consecutive negative NP/OP PCR tests, healthcare professional clearance, or symptom resolution. Each participant in the prospective study had whole blood, serum and a nasopharyngeal or oropharyngeal swab collected by mobile phlebotomists. Participants in the prospective study had the option to provide additional blood draws and questionnaires over an approximately 2-month period. Before DNA extraction, prospective study blood samples were shipped either frozen or at room temperature.

The sample consisted of PBMCs or T cells enriched from blood (not recorded which). The receptor comes from a woman between 40 and 55 years old who had recovered from COVID-19. The V and J segments used are TRBV11-3 and TRBJ2-2; a stretch of 8 junction bases matches TRBD1. For the CDR3, the sequence is CASSFYRGFTGELFF. The nucleotides are TGTGCCAGCAGCTTTTACAGGGGGTTCACCGGGGAGCTGTTTTTT. Joined to the reference TRBV11-3 and TRBJ2-2 proteins, this CDR3 gives the full variable domain: EAGVVQSPRYKIIEKKQPVAFWCNPISGHNTLYWYLQNLGQGPELLIRYENEEAVDDSQLPKDRFSAERLKGVDSTLKIQPAELGDSAVYLCASSFYRGFTGELFFGEGSRLTVL.